This TCR beta chain was obtained from a study of OX40 agonist ivuxolimab in advanced cancers. Overall study results and limits: Both blood CD4+ and CD8+ T cells showed clonal growth by week 6 at 0.1 to 3.0 mg/kg. Normalized expansion of T-cell clones was also low for some nonresponders.

Sequencing used immunoSEQ multiplex PCR; TCRdb keeps in-frame clones, though not all of them. The sample contains about 130,000 clones, 85% to 95% of which appear only once. As concerns this clone: What it binds is not known.

This CDR3 contains 16 residues. Looked up from germline, CDR1 is LNHDA and CDR2 is SQIVND (reference sequence). The V end was cut by 9 bases, the J end by 4 bases, with 22 bases between. The TCR sequence derives from an adult with an advanced solid tumor such as melanoma, head and neck, liver or kidney cancer. This chain connects TRBV19 to TRBJ2-1; tentatively, D is TRBD2 (6 bases). The material sequenced was CD4+ or CD8+ T cells sorted from blood, taken in a trial of the OX40 agonist ivuxolimab. CDR3 DNA sequence: TGTGCCAGACCCGGGCTAGCGCAAACTTTGTACAATGAGCAGTTCTTC. It codes for CARPGLAQTLYNEQFF.